This TCR beta chain was recorded in a study of CD8 T cells in ankylosing spondylitis. The study, taken as a whole, reports: CD8+ by phenotype, disease-linked clones were relatively rare in peripheral blood. Significant enrichment of disease-linked clones was reported in matched ankylosing spondylitis synovial fluid. Seemingly characteristic of ankylosing spondylitis blood was a TCR beta motif consisting of about 8 highly homologous variants.

Germline V gene data show CDR1 as MNHEY and CDR2 as SVGAGI. CDR3 size: 16 residues. The ends were cut back, 2 bases at V and 0 bases at J, with 11 bases in the middle. For this clonotype: Its antigen is unidentified.

Via MiXCR, TCRdb re-called the 5' RACE reads, giving one row per CDR3 protein. The table lists hundreds of thousands of distinct CDR3 sequences, approximately 24% of them singletons. Sequencing input: blood, either unsorted or a sorted T cell fraction (not recorded which). The clonotype comes from a male donor with ankylosing spondylitis or in good health (not recorded which). The rearrangement uses TRBV6-5 and TRBJ1-3; D unresolved. This chain's CDR3 is CASSYVPYSSGNTIYF. The CDR3 region has the DNA TGTGCCAGCAGTTACGTGCCCTACAGCTCTGGAAACACCATATATTTT.